This TCR beta chain was observed in a study of blood T cell repertoires in COVID-19. Background on the study: Donors in the United States, Italy and Spain gave samples during acute or convalescent COVID-19.

CDR1 and CDR2 from the germline V gene are KGHSH and LQKENI. The CDR3 covers 16 residues. Trimming took 3 bases from V and 4 from J, leaving 15 bases between them. As handled by the study authors: Amplification from reference gene primers served as the basis for estimated nucleated cell counts. Assay: immunoSEQ multiplex PCR; the TCRdb copy retains only in-frame clones and omits some. Clonal size and the V and J genes are those of that table, whereas D and trimming came from the DNA. The sample records 300,000 to 350,000 clones, almost 90% being singletons. This sequence originates from a woman under 30 with acute COVID-19. Sequences were obtained from PBMCs or T cells enriched from blood (not recorded which). The rearrangement uses TRBV18 and TRBJ2-2; a possible D gene is TRBD2 (5 bases). CDR3: CASSPYTEGGTGELFF. The CDR3 coding sequence is TGTGCCAGCTCACCGTATACTGAAGGAGGCACCGGGGAGCTGTTTTTT. The whole variable domain, filled in from reference TRBV18 and TRBJ2-2, reads NAGVMQNPRHLVRRRGQEARLRCSPMKGHSHVYWYRQLPEEGLKFMVYLQKENIIDESGMPKERFSAEFPKEGPSILRIQQVVRGDSAAYFCASSPYTEGGTGELFFGEGSRLTVL.